The T cell receptor (beta chain) described here comes from a study of cytomegalovirus exposure and HLA in healthy donors. About the research overall: Earlier, 110 million or so unique TCR beta sequences were recovered from 200 million or so T cells by an analysis. Study results and caveats: It was likely that a cluster of highly shared sequence variants was a sequencing artifact. As a later analysis revealed, most CMV-associated TCR beta chains appeared HLA-restricted.

Germline V gene lookup returns CDR1 SGHRS and CDR2 YFSETQ. The CDR3 spans 15 residues. Donors sampled were nominally healthy, though unrecorded immune exposures were likely. As for this clone: Antigen unknown. A read error may produce the germline difference seen at one junction end.

PCR primers comprised 60 Vbeta and 13 Jbeta primers. Some clones are missing from TCRdb's copy, which holds only in-frame ones; the method was immunoSEQ multiplex PCR. Its table lists about 200,000 clones. This sequence was found in a girl aged 2-10 years in good health and CMV-seropositive. The sample consisted of PBMCs. The V and J genes are TRBV5-1 and TRBJ2-1; 13 bases line up with TRBD2. The CDR3 region is CASSWGLAGYNKQFF. CDR3 sequence (DNA): TGCGCCAGCAGCTGGGGACTAGCGGGGTACAATAAGCAGTTCTTC.